Listed below are T cell receptor beta chains from one sample, sequenced in a study of T cells in Graves' hyperthyroidism and ophthalmopathy. Via MiXCR, TCRdb re-called the multiplex PCR reads, giving one row per CDR3 protein. The sample comprises fewer than 650,000 distinct CDR3 sequences, 11% to 15% of which are singletons, and 6.5% to 9% rests with the top ten. Sequencing was carried out using blood. Receptor source: a woman under 30 with Graves' ophthalmopathy. The CDR3 runs from the conserved cysteine through the conserved F or W. D genes are given only for firm matches. Size is stated for part of the rows, as once, few or many counts, or as a class when the clone is expanded.

>16|TRBD2|TRBJ2-2|-|TRBV20-1
CSARGVGGSDTGELFF
TGCAGTGCTAGAGGAGTGGGCGGGAGTGACACCGGGGAGCTGTTTTTT
>11|-|TRBJ2-7|many|TRBV20-1
CSALKRYEQYF
TGCAGTGCTCTTAAGCGGTACGAGCAGTACTTC
>15|-|TRBJ2-5|many|TRBV7-2
CASSLVVLGGGTQYF
TGTGCCAGCAGCCTAGTCGTTTTAGGGGGAGGGACCCAGTACTTC
>13|-|TRBJ1-1|many|TRBV5-8
CASSTGLNTEAFF
TGTGCCAGCAGCACGGGACTGAACACTGAAGCTTTCTTT
>14|TRBD1|TRBJ2-1|few|TRBV20-1
CSASPGTVNNEQFF
TGCAGTGCTAGCCCCGGGACAGTCAACAATGAGCAGTTCTTC
>17|-|TRBJ2-1|-|TRBV19
CASSKVGAGLKGNEQFF
TGTGCCAGTAGTAAGGTCGGGGCGGGCCTAAAGGGCAATGAGCAGTTCTTC
>11|TRBD2|TRBJ2-7|many|TRBV7-7
CASSSGTRQYF
TGTGCTAGCAGCTCCGGGACTAGGCAGTACTTC
>11|-|TRBJ2-3|-|TRBV12-3/TRBV12-4
CVSSLVDTQYF
TGTGTCAGCAGTTTGGTGGATACGCAGTATTTT
>17|TRBD1|TRBJ2-7|many|TRBV20-1
CSARDLLGTGNLYEQYF
TGCAGTGCTAGAGATCTCCTCGGGACAGGTAATCTGTACGAGCAGTACTTC
>14|-|TRBJ1-6|many|TRBV12-3/TRBV12-4
CASSFLTGDSPLHF
TGTGCCAGCAGTTTTTTGACGGGGGATTCACCCCTCCACTTT
>16|-|TRBJ1-4|many|TRBV11-1
CASSQSGGSTNEKLFF
TGTGCCAGCAGCCAATCCGGAGGTAGCACTAATGAAAAACTGTTTTTT
>14|-|TRBJ1-2|many|TRBV6-2/TRBV6-3
CASSYPPENYGYTF
TGTGCCAGCAGTTATCCCCCGGAGAACTATGGCTACACCTTC
>15|-|TRBJ2-3|few|TRBV30
CASSADRSATDTQYF
TGTGCCAGTAGTGCCGACAGGTCTGCCACAGATACGCAGTATTTT
>13|-|TRBJ1-5|many|TRBV13
CASSFGRNQPQHF
TGTGCCAGCAGCTTCGGCAGGAATCAGCCCCAGCATTTT
>14|TRBD2|TRBJ2-1|many|TRBV20-1
CSARNPGLAEIPFF
TGCAGTGCTAGAAACCCGGGACTAGCCGAGATTCCGTTCTTC
>14|-|TRBJ1-2|few|TRBV24-1
CATSDFGQAYGYTF
TGTGCCACCAGTGATTTTGGGCAGGCCTATGGCTACACCTTC
>11|-|TRBJ2-7|-|TRBV29-1
CSVGGPYKQHF
TGCAGCGTTGGTGGGCCTTACAAGCAGCACTTC
>13|-|TRBJ1-1|-|TRBV2
CASSETGRAEAFF
TGTGCCAGCAGTGAAACAGGACGGGCTGAAGCTTTCTTT
>15|TRBD2|TRBJ2-1|many|TRBV7-8
CASRDLAGGENEQFF
TGTGCCAGCAGAGATCTAGCGGGAGGGGAAAATGAGCAGTTCTTC
>14|TRBD1|TRBJ2-5|many|TRBV7-9
CASSLQGMGETQYF
TGTGCCAGCAGCCTACAGGGGATGGGTGAGACCCAGTACTTC
>16|-|TRBJ1-6|once|TRBV9
CASSPTDSSYNSPLHF
TGTGCCAGCAGCCCGACAGATAGCTCCTATAATTCACCCCTCCACTTT
>14|TRBD2|TRBJ2-7|few|TRBV27
CASSLGLAVREQYF
TGTGCCAGCAGTTTGGGACTAGCAGTACGCGAGCAGTACTTC
>15|TRBD1|TRBJ1-5|many|TRBV12-3/TRBV12-4
CASTPQGERNQPQHF
TGTGCCAGCACCCCCCAGGGGGAACGCAATCAGCCCCAGCATTTT
>14|-|TRBJ1-1|many|TRBV28
CASSLGGPGTEAFF
TGTGCCAGCAGTTTAGGGGGGCCGGGCACTGAAGCTTTCTTT
>16|-|TRBJ2-4|few|TRBV9
CASSVGGAGPKNIQYF
TGTGCCAGCAGCGTTGGCGGGGCTGGCCCCAAAAACATTCAGTACTTC
>16|-|TRBJ1-2|-|TRBV4-2
CASSQGGLGQEHGYTF
TGTGCCAGCAGCCAAGGGGGGCTAGGGCAGGAGCATGGCTACACCTTC
>19|TRBD2|TRBJ2-3|many|TRBV6-6
CASSYGLAGRGLGTDTQYF
TGTGCCAGCAGTTACGGGCTAGCGGGAAGAGGTCTCGGCACAGATACGCAGTATTTT
>14|TRBD1|TRBJ2-7|-|TRBV20-1
CSADTSQQGSEQYF
TGCAGTGCCGATACAAGTCAACAGGGGAGCGAGCAGTACTTC
>13|-|TRBJ1-4|-|TRBV18
CATRDPTNEKLFF
TGTGCCACTCGGGACCCAACTAATGAAAAACTGTTTTTT
>13|-|TRBJ2-1|many|TRBV29-1
CSVEGDSYNEQFF
TGCAGCGTTGAGGGGGACTCCTACAATGAGCAGTTCTTC
>17|-|TRBJ1-2|-|TRBV25-1
CASSEGGRGRGNYGYTF
TGTGCCAGCAGTGAGGGAGGGCGGGGGCGCGGGAACTATGGCTACACCTTC